Detailed here is one TCR beta chain. Its antigen remains unknown. Among the donors, all were healthy bone marrow donors. The V segment lost 8 bases and the J segment 3 bases; nucleotides outside the gene matches: 11. Germline loops: CDR1 ENHRY, CDR2 SYGVKD. The CDR3 has 15 residues. This sample is drawn from a study of cytomegalovirus exposure and HLA in healthy donors. Both 60 Vbeta primers and 13 Jbeta primers went into the PCR. Only in-frame clones appear in the TCRdb table, and some are missing; sequencing was by immunoSEQ multiplex PCR. Of approximately 130,000 clones in the sample, around 85% were seen once. Whole-study results and caveats: Researchers reported in a later analysis that a missense DCLRE1C variant was tied to TCR beta V- and J-gene trimming.

The TCR sequence derives from a woman younger than 45 in good health and CMV-seropositive. The V gene is TRBV10-3, the J gene TRBJ1-1; 8 bases map to TRBD1. The material sequenced was PBMCs. As DNA, the CDR3 is TGTGCCATCTCCAACAGGGGGAATAGTGACACTGAAGCTTTCTTT. As protein: CAISNRGNSDTEAFF.